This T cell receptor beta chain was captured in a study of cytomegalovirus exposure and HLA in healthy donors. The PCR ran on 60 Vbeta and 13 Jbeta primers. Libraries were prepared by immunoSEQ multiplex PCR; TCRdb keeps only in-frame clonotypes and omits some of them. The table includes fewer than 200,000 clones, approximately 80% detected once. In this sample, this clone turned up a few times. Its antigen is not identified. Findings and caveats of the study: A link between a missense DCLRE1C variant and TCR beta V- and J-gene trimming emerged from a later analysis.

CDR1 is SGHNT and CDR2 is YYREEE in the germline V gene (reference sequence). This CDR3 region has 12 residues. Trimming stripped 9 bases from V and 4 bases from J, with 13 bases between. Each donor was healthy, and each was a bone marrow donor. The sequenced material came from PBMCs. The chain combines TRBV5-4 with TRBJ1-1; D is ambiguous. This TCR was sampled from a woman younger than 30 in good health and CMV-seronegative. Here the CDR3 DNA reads TGTGCCACCGGGAAGGTTGGCACTGAAGCTTTCTTT. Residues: CATGKVGTEAFF.